This T cell receptor beta chain comes out of a study of neurological immune-mediated disorders. In germline, CDR1 is SGHRS, CDR2 YFSETQ. V was clipped by 3 bases and J by 1 base, with 10 bases between them. CDR3 size: 14 residues. Overall study findings and caveats: HTLV-1-associated myelopathy led in TCR clonal expansion, while multiple sclerosis ranked lowest, below healthy controls.

5'RACE with 10-nucleotide random UMIs generated the cDNA. In TCRdb, the 5' RACE reads were re-called with MiXCR into one record per CDR3 protein. The table includes about 48,000 distinct CDR3 sequences, about a tenth detected once. This clonotype was counted at least ten times. Its antigen is undetermined. Unsorted libraries were prepared from 2 million PBMCs that had been stored at -80 C. The chain combines TRBV5-1 with TRBJ1-2; D ambiguous. This receptor was identified in a woman aged 40 to 50 with HTLV-1-associated myelopathy (HAM/TSP). Sequencing was performed on PBMCs. Written as DNA, the CDR3 is TGCGCCAGCAGCTCCGCCGGCAGTAACTATGGCTACACCTTC. This encodes CASSSAGSNYGYTF.